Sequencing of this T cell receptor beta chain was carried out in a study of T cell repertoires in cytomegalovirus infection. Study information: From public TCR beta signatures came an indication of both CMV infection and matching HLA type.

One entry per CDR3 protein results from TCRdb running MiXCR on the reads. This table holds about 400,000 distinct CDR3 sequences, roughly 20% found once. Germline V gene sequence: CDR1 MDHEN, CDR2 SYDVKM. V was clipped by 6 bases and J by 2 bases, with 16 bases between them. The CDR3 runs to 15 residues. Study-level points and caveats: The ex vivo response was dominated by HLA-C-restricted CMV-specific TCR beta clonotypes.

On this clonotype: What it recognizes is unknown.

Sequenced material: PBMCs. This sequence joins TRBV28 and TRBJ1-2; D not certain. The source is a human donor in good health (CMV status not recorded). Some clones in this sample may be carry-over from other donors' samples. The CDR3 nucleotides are TGTGCCAGCAGCCGGGGAGGAAACCTAAACTATGGCTACACCTTC. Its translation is CASSRGGNLNYGYTF.